A selection of T cell receptor beta chains follows, all from one sample in a study of T-cell reconstitution after alpha-beta-depleted transplantation in children. TCRdb re-called the PCR reads with MiXCR, one entry per CDR3 protein. The sample holds around 52,000 distinct CDR3 sequences, about 5% seen once. Sequences were derived from PBMCs, mostly from graft donor cells, sampled 60 days after TCRalphabeta/CD19-depleted stem cell transplant. Source of these receptors: a female patient between 2 and 15 years old who had a stem cell transplant for aplastic anemia, so the T cells may come from the graft donor. Both conserved end residues are part of each CDR3. The order of the fields is V gene, CDR3 protein.

TRBV12-3/TRBV12-4	CASSLSGISNQPQHF
TRBV3-1	CASSDQVVGAFF
TRBV19	CASKGTGDTGELFF
TRBV15	CATSGGGSGTGGYEQYF
TRBV27	CASRGPGTTYEQYF
TRBV10-1	CASSGGTSGRIDEQFF
TRBV5-1	CASSLQGQLNEQFF
TRBV11-2	CASSLDSGRAQDEQFF
TRBV7-9	CASSYGLAGDHYEQYF
TRBV2	CASSRGSTETQYF
TRBV28	CASSFRLSYGYTF
TRBV20-1	CSARGKETQYF
TRBV28	CASSGQIDRRNQPQHF
TRBV7-9	CASSLVGFYHNEQFF
TRBV3-1	CASSPPGGLVGYDQYF
TRBV6-6	CASSSGQGYEQYF
TRBV5-1	CASSLDVGTEAFF
TRBV6-5	CASSTSATGPYEQYF
TRBV5-8	CASSLFAQPQHF
TRBV5-1	CASSGPGANVLTF
TRBV9	CASSVVETLSAGYTF
TRBV11-2	CASSVQGGAGELFF
TRBV29-1	CSVADRTGNTIYF
TRBV15	CATSRKSTDTQYF
TRBV7-2	CASSRTQGHYNEQFF
TRBV6-4	CASSDSIRGSYNEQFF
TRBV18	CASSPSQGSNQPQHF
TRBV10-2	CASSVLGGGYEQYF
TRBV7-9	CASSLARGRGETQYF
TRBV27	CASSSRDRSLYSSYNEQFF